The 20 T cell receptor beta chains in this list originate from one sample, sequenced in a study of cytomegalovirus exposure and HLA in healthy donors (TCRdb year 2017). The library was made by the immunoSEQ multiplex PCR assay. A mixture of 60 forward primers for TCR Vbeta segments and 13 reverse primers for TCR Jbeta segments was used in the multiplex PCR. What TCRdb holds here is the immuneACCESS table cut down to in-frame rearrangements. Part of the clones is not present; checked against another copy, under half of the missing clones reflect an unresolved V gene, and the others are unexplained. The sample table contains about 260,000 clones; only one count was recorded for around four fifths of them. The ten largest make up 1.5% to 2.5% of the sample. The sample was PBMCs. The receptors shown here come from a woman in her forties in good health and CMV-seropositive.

The CDR3: CASSIEGSLLAKNIQYF. Here the CDR3 DNA reads TGTGCCAGTAGTATAGAGGGCAGTCTACTAGCCAAAAACATTCAGTACTTC. The gene calls are TRBV19 and TRBJ2-4; D is unclear. Germline V CDR1 and CDR2: LNHDA, SQIVND (reference sequence). The CDR3 extends over 17 amino acids. The V gene lost 0 bases and the J gene lost 0 bases, with 12 bases spanning the gap.

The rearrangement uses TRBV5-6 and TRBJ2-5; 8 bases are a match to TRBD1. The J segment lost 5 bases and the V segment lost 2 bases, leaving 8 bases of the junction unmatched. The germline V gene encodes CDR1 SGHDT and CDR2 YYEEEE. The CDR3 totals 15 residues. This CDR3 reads CASSLDRGVSETQYF. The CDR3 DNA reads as TGTGCCAGCAGCTTAGACAGGGGAGTTTCGGAGACCCAGTACTTC.

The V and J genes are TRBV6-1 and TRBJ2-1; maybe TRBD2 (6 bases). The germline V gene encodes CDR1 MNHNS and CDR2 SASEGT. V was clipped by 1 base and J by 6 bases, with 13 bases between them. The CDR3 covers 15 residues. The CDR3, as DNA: TGTGCCAGCAGTGAAGGGGTCCGGGAGCTCAATGAGCAGTTCTTC. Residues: CASSEGVRELNEQFF.

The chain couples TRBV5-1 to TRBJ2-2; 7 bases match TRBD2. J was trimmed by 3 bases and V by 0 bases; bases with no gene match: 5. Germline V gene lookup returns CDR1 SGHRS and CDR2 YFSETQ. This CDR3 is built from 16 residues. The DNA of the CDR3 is TGCGCCAGCAGCTTGGCCGGAGCGGGGTACACCGGGGAGCTGTTTTTT. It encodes CASSLAGAGYTGELFF.

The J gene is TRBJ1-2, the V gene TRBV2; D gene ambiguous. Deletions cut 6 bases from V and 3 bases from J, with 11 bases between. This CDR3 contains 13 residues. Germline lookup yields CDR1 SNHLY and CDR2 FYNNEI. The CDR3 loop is CASRESRDYGYTF. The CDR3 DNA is TGTGCCAGCAGAGAGAGTCGCGACTATGGCTACACCTTC.

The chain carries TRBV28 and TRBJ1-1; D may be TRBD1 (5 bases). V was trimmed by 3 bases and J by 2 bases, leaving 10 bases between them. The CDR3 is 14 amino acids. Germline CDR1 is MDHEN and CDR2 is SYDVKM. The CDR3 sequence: CASSLGQRNTEAFF. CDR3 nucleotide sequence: TGTGCCAGCAGTTTGGGGCAGCGAAACACTGAAGCTTTCTTT. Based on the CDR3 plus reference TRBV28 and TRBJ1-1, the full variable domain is DVKVTQSSRYLVKRTGEKVFLECVQDMDHENMFWYRQDPGLGLRLIYFSYDVKMKEKGDIPEGYSVSREKKERFSLILESASTNQTSMYLCASSLGQRNTEAFFGQGTRLTVV.

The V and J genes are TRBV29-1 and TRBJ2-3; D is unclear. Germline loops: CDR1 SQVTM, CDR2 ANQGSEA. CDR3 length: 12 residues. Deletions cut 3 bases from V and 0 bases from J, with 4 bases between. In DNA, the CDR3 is TGCAGCGTTGAGACTAGCACAGATACGCAGTATTTT. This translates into CSVETSTDTQYF.

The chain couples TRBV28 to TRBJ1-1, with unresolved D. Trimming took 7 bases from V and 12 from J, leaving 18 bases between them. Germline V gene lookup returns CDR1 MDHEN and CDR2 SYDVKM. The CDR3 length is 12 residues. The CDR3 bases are TGTGCCAGCACTCAGGCCAAATACGTACCTTTCTTT. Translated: CASTQAKYVPFF.

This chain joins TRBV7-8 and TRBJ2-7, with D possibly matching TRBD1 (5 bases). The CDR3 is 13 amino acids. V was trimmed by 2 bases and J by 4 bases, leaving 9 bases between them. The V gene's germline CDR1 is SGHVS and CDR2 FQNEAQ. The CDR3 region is CASSLQTDYEQYF. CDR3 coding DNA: TGTGCCAGCAGCTTACAGACAGATTACGAGCAGTACTTC.

The CDR3 DNA reads TGTGCCAGCAGCCCAGGGACAGCGGTTAGCAATCAGCCCCAGCATTTT. Translating gives CASSPGTAVSNQPQHF. The chain employs TRBV7-2 and TRBJ1-5; the match to TRBD1 covers 7 bases. Unmatched junction bases numbered 7, after V lost 5 bases and J lost 0 bases. Germline V gene lookup returns CDR1 SGHTA and CDR2 FQGNSA. The CDR3 loop spans 16 amino acids. Supplemented by reference TRBV7-2 and TRBJ1-5, the full variable domain reads GAGVSQSPSNKVTEKGKDVELRCDPISGHTALYWYRQSLGQGLEFLIYFQGNSAPDKSGLPSDRFSAERTGGSVSTLTIQRTQQEDSAVYLCASSPGTAVSNQPQHFGDGTRLSIL.

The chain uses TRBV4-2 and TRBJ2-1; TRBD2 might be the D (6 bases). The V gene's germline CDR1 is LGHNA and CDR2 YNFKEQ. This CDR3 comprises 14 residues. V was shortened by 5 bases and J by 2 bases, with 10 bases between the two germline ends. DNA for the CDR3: TGTGCCAGCAGCGCGGAGGGACCCTACAATGAGCAGTTCTTC. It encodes CASSAEGPYNEQFF.

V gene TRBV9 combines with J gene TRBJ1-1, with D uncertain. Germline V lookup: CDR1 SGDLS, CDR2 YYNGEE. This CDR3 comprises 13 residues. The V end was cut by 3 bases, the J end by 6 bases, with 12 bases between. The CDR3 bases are TGTGCCAGCAGCGGCCTGAGTATGCCTGAAGCTTTCTTT. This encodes CASSGLSMPEAFF.

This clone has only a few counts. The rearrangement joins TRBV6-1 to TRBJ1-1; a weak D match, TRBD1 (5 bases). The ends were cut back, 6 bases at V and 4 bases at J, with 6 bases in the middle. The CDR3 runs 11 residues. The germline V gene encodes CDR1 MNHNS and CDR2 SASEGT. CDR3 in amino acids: CASRGLTEAFF. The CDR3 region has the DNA TGTGCCAGCAGGGGGCTCACTGAAGCTTTCTTT.

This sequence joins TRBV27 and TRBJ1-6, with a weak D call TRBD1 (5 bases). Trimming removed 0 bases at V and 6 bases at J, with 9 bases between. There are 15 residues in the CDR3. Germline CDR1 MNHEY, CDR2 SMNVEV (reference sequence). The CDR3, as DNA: TGTGCCAGCAGTTTATCGAACCAGGGTAATTCACCCCTCCACTTT. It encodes CASSLSNQGNSPLHF.

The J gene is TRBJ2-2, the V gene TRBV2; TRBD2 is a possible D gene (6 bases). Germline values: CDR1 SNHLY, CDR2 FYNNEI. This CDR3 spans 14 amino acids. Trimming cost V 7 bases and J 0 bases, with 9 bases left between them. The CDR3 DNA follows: TGTGCCAGCATGGGAGGTGCGAACACCGGGGAGCTGTTTTTT. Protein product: CASMGGANTGELFF.

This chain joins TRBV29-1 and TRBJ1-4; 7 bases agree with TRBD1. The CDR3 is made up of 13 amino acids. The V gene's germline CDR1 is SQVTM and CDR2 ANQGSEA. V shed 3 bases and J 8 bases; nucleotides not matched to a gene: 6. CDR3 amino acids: CSVDEAGGEKLFF. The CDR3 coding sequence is TGCAGCGTTGATGAGGCAGGGGGGGAAAAACTGTTTTTT.

This CDR3 is CAHTGGLAGPRSTYNEQFF. CDR3 bases: TGTGCCCACACCGGGGGACTAGCGGGCCCCCGCTCCACCTACAATGAGCAGTTCTTC. The chain couples TRBV30 to TRBJ2-1; 12 nucleotides agree with TRBD2. The CDR3 has 19 residues. With 8 bases clipped from V and 2 bases from J, the junction kept 19 bases outside the gene matches. Germline assignment: CDR1 GTSNPN and CDR2 SVGIG (reference sequence).

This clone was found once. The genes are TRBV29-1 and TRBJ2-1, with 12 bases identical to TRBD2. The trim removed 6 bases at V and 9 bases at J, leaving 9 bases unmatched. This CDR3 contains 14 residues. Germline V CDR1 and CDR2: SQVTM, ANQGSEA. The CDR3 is CSVDLAGGPGEQFF. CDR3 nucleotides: TGCAGCGTAGATCTAGCGGGAGGGCCTGGTGAGCAGTTCTTC.

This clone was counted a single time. CDR3 region: CASSRDRGGNQPQHF. The CDR3 nucleotides are TGTGCCAGCAGCCGGGACAGGGGAGGCAATCAGCCCCAGCATTTT. The rearrangement links TRBV7-3 to TRBJ1-5, with 10 bases that match TRBD1. Germline lookup yields CDR1 SGHTA and CDR2 FQGTGA. The CDR3 runs 15 residues. The J segment lost 2 bases and the V segment lost 5 bases, leaving 3 bases of the junction unmatched.

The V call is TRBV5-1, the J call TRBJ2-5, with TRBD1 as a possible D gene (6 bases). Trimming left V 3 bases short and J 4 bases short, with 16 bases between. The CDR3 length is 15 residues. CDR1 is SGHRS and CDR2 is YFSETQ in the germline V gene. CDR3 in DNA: TGCGCCAGCAGCTCATTAGGGGGTGCGGGAGAGACCCAGTACTTC. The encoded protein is CASSSLGGAGETQYF.